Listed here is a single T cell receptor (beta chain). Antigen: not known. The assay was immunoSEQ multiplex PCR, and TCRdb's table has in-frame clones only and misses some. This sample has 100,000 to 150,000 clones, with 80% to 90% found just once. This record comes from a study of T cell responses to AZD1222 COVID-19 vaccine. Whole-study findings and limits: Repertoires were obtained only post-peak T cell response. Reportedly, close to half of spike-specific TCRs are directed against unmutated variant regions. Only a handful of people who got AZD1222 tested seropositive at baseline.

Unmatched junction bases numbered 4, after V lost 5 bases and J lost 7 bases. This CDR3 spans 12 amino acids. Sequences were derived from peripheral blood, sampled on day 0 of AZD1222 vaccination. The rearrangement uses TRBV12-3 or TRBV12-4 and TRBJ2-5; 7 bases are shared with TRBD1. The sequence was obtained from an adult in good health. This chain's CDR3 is CASSKGAGTQYF. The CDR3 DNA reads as TGTGCCAGCAGTAAGGGGGCTGGGACCCAGTACTTC.